These T cell receptor beta chains were read from a single sample in a study of identical twins. TCRdb redid the calling of the 5' RACE reads with MiXCR, one entry per CDR3 protein. The sample includes around 1.7 million distinct CDR3 sequences, under 35% of them seen just once. The sequencing input was cord blood. The receptors shown here come from a newborn girl in good health. The CDR3 runs from the conserved cysteine through the conserved F or W. Each record gives: V gene, J gene, CDR3 protein.

TRBV20-1,TRBJ1-4,CSAPETGNGVLNEKLFF
TRBV7-2,TRBJ2-4,CASSLEGSGDLAKNIQYF
TRBV20-1,TRBJ2-7,CSAERVEQYF
TRBV7-9,TRBJ2-7,CASSLVSGRSYNEQYF
TRBV2,TRBJ1-2,CASSEGQGWGYTF
TRBV2,TRBJ2-5,CASSSGQGGQYF
TRBV28,TRBJ1-2,CASSLVRGAGDYGYTF
TRBV2,TRBJ1-1,CASSDRPGLTEAFF
TRBV7-2,TRBJ2-7,CASSLGVVGKAYEQYF
TRBV20-1,TRBJ1-2,CSAGQGRDGYTF
TRBV10-3,TRBJ1-4,CAISRDTNEKLFF
TRBV28,TRBJ2-2,CASRPRTSGANTGELFF
TRBV6-5,TRBJ1-5,CASSYSGGDQPQHF
TRBV12-3/TRBV12-4,TRBJ2-5,CASGRKGGFQETQYF
TRBV3-1,TRBJ1-2,CASSQDLGQGGYGYTF
TRBV3-1,TRBJ2-5,CASSQVTDGYNEQYF
TRBV7-9,TRBJ1-2,CASSFSHNGYTF
TRBV12-3/TRBV12-4,TRBJ2-3,CASSPPGLIPDMQYF
TRBV29-1,TRBJ1-1,CSVGDRGNTEAFF
TRBV28,TRBJ2-5,CASSFLAGAQETQYF
TRBV6-5,TRBJ2-1,CASSYEAGTSYYEQFF
TRBV27,TRBJ2-3,CASSLSESTDTQYF
TRBV6-2/TRBV6-3,TRBJ2-5,CASTKWAAYSYNEQYF
TRBV4-1,TRBJ2-7,CASSQVGDSTYEQYF
TRBV7-2,TRBJ2-3,CASSLQGEDTQYF
TRBV20-1,TRBJ2-3,CSATVTGATTDTQYF
TRBV12-3/TRBV12-4,TRBJ2-1,CASSRRLAGVSINEQFF
TRBV4-2,TRBJ1-1,CASSSLPKGPNTEAFF
TRBV12-3/TRBV12-4,TRBJ1-1,CASSRPGQEAFF
TRBV19,TRBJ2-5,CASSRGTGPLETQYF
TRBV20-1,TRBJ2-1,CSAKSGGAYNEQFF
TRBV18,TRBJ1-6,CASSPIQGGNSPLHF
TRBV2,TRBJ2-3,CASKTSGGSGDTQYF
TRBV25-1,TRBJ2-7,CASGKFGGNEQYF
TRBV7-2,TRBJ1-2,CASSARTANAGYTF
TRBV6-1,TRBJ1-2,CASSENRAGGYTF
TRBV7-9,TRBJ1-1,CASSLEGFEYTEAFF
TRBV5-6,TRBJ1-4,CASSLEPGVLFF
TRBV2,TRBJ2-1,CASRQNRGAVMSSYNEQFF
TRBV7-2,TRBJ2-5,CASSLVPLLQETQYF
TRBV7-2,TRBJ2-1,CASSEHLAGGLNEQFF